One T cell receptor (beta chain) is described in this entry. No antigen is known for it. The same CDR3 also results from other DNA sequences found in this sample. The cohort excluded patients with autoimmune disease history or systemic immunosuppression. This entry belongs to a study of OX40 agonist ivuxolimab in advanced cancers. This CDR3 contains 13 residues. V shed 0 bases and J shed 4 bases, with 6 bases lying between them. From germline, CDR1 is MNHEY and CDR2 SVGAGI. Study outcomes and limitations: Some nonresponders likewise displayed low normalized T-cell clonal expansion. Dose levels from 0.1 to 3.0 mg/kg saw CD4+ and CD8+ blood T cells expand clonally by week 6.

Assay used: immunoSEQ multiplex PCR; TCRdb lists only in-frame clones, some missing. The repertoire has about 49,000 clones, about 88% of them found once; the top ten carry approximately 0.97%. The sample was CD4+ or CD8+ T cells sorted from blood, taken in a trial of the OX40 agonist ivuxolimab. The V and J genes are TRBV6-5 and TRBJ1-1; no definite D call. The clonotype originates from an adult with an advanced solid tumor such as melanoma, head and neck, liver or kidney cancer. Written as DNA, the CDR3 is TGTGCCAGCAGTTACTCAGGGTTCACTGAAGCTTTCTTT. Encoded protein: CASSYSGFTEAFF.